This T cell receptor beta chain came from a study of graft-versus-host responses after intestinal transplantation. Background on the study: Anti-thymocyte globulin was used for induction in all recipients, who then took tacrolimus and steroids for roughly three years.

The repertoire was sequenced with immunoSEQ multiplex PCR; TCRdb's copy has only in-frame clones and lacks some. Of 70,000 to 95,000 clones in the sample, 85% to 90% were seen once. As regards this clone: As yet, its antigen is unknown.

Study conclusions and caveats: Recipient marrow showed GvH clones, some seen first in ileum or blood. Peak levels of circulating GvH clones tracked with early post-transplant HvG declines. Where graft-donor T cell macrochimerism was present, patients had high graft-versus-host to host-versus-graft clonal ratios in allografts.

The TCR originated in a human donor who received an intestinal transplant. The sample in question was unstimulated CD4+ T cells sorted from spleen or lymph node cells, obtained before intestinal transplant.

Here the CDR3 reads CAISETGQGGQPQHF. The CDR3 DNA follows: TGTGCCATCAGTGAGACCGGACAGGGAGGACAGCCCCAGCATTTT. The chain is built from TRBV10-3 and TRBJ1-5, with 8 nucleotides matching TRBD1. Trimming at V came to 2 bases and at J to 7 bases, leaving 7 bases not matched to a gene. The CDR3 is made up of 15 amino acids. Germline V CDR1 and CDR2: ENHRY, SYGVKD.